Presented here are 8 T cell receptor beta chains from one specimen sequenced in a study of T-cell reconstitution after alpha-beta-depleted transplantation in children. Unique molecular identifiers were built into the TCRbeta library. TCRdb re-called the PCR reads through MiXCR, storing one row per CDR3 protein. Among roughly 350,000 distinct CDR3 sequences listed, around a tenth were seen once. The sequencing here drew on PBMCs from the stem cell graft donor, taken from the stem cell graft. These receptors all stem from a human donor who donated a stem cell graft to a child with acute lymphoblastic leukemia.

This clonotype occurred a few times. V gene TRBV20-1 combines with J gene TRBJ2-7; 10 bases line up with TRBD2. The germline CDR1 and CDR2 sequences are DFQATT and SNEGSKA (reference sequence). The junction had 11 bases not matched to a gene; V was cut back by 6 bases and J by 6 bases. The CDR3 consists of 14 residues. In DNA form, the CDR3 reads TGCAGTGCCTCAACTAGCGGGACCTGGGGCGAGCAGTACTTC. This sequence encodes CSASTSGTWGEQYF.

The chain joins TRBV7-8 to TRBJ2-3, with 8 bases fitting TRBD2. The CDR3 contains 15 residues. V lost 3 bases, J lost 5 bases, and 7 bases stayed unmatched. Germline loops: CDR1 SGHVS, CDR2 FQNEAQ. CDR3 loop: CASSFPGLEGDTQYF. DNA of the CDR3: TGTGCCAGCAGCTTCCCGGGACTAGAGGGAGATACGCAGTATTTT.

This clonotype was seen only a few times. The gene calls are TRBV5-1 and TRBJ1-1, with 7 bases matching TRBD1. The germline CDR1 and CDR2 sequences are SGHRS and YFSETQ. The CDR3 extends over 14 amino acids. V lost 4 bases to trimming and J lost 1 base; unmatched junction nucleotides: 4. The DNA of the CDR3 is TGCGCCAGCAGCACGGGACAGCCGAACACTGAAGCTTTCTTT. It specifies CASSTGQPNTEAFF.

This clonotype was seen a handful of times. V usage is TRBV5-5 and J usage is TRBJ2-5; 8 bases line up with TRBD1. The CDR3 runs to 16 residues. In germline, CDR1 is SGHKS, CDR2 YYEKEE (reference sequence). V lost 5 bases, J lost 3 bases, and 12 bases stayed unmatched. CDR3 nucleotide sequence: TGTGCCAGCAGGTTCAGATCCGGGACAGGTAAAGAGACCCAGTACTTC. It translates to CASRFRSGTGKETQYF.

J is TRBJ2-7 and V is TRBV3-1, with 12 bases that match TRBD2. V dropped 3 bases and J dropped 3; count of bases not matched to a gene: 3. Germline V gene data show CDR1 as LGHDT and CDR2 as YNNKEL (reference sequence). CDR3 size: 15 residues. The CDR3 DNA reads as TGTGCCAGCAGCCAGTGGGGACTAGCGGGCTACGAGCAGTACTTC. Its protein is CASSQWGLAGYEQYF.

There are a few counts of this clonotype. The chain uses TRBV29-1 and TRBJ2-3; perhaps TRBD1 as D (6 bases). This CDR3 is built from 14 residues. Trimming removed 6 bases from V and 3 bases from J, with 16 bases in between. Germline CDR1 and CDR2: SQVTM and ANQGSEA. CDR3 in amino acids: CSVQGGVDTDTQYF. The DNA for the CDR3 is TGCAGCGTCCAAGGGGGAGTTGATACAGATACGCAGTATTTT.

This clonotype appeared a few times. J is TRBJ1-1 and V is TRBV10-3; tentative D call: TRBD1 (5 bases). Germline CDR1 ENHRY, CDR2 SYGVKD. With 6 bases removed from V and 0 bases from J, the gap between germline ends came to 11 bases. The CDR3 extends over 14 amino acids. CDR3 amino acids: CAIRPGPMNTEAFF. CDR3 bases: TGTGCCATCAGGCCGGGACCCATGAACACTGAAGCTTTCTTT.

Ten or more counts support this clonotype. This chain joins TRBV10-2 and TRBJ2-7, with D perhaps TRBD1 or TRBD2 (5 bases each). This CDR3 is 13 amino acids long. V was clipped by 6 bases and J by 8 bases, with 17 bases between them. Germline-derived CDR1 and CDR2 are WSHSY and SAAADI. This CDR3 reads CASSLASEGQQYF. DNA of the CDR3: TGCGCCAGCAGCCTCGCCTCCGAGGGGCAGCAGTACTTC.